These 13 T cell receptor beta chains share one sample of origin, sequenced in a study of control samples from healthy donors and cancer patients. Clones were read by immunoSEQ multiplex PCR, and TCRdb kept only the in-frame ones, dropping some. The top ten clones hold more than 1.5% of a sample with about 28,000 clones, approximately 87% of them seen once. The sequenced sample consisted of PBMCs. These receptors were obtained from a woman aged 40 to 55 with lung cancer.

This chain uses TRBV4-1 with TRBJ2-1; D may be TRBD1 or TRBD2 (5 bases each). The CDR3 has 13 amino acids. V lost 3 bases to trimming and J lost 8 bases, with 11 bases between them. Germline values: CDR1 MGHRA, CDR2 YSYEKL. The CDR3 nucleotides are TGCGCCAGCAGCCAGGGGACCGGGTATGAGCAGTTCTTC. This codes for CASSQGTGYEQFF.

The rearrangement links TRBV19 to TRBJ1-2; D not certain. The V gene's germline CDR1 is LNHDA and CDR2 SQIVND (reference sequence). The CDR3 sequence is 13 residues long. V was pared by 2 bases and J by 2 bases, with 6 bases between. The CDR3 nucleotides read TGTGCCAGTAGTATAACCGAGAACTATGGCTACACCTTC. Encoded protein: CASSITENYGYTF. Complete variable domain (other parts from reference TRBV19 and TRBJ1-2): DGGITQSPKYLFRKEGQNVTLSCEQNLNHDAMYWYRQDPGQGLRLIYYSQIVNDFQKGDIAEGYSVSREKKESFPLTVTSAQKNPTAFYLCASSITENYGYTFGSGTRLTVV.

The chain uses TRBV2 and TRBJ2-5; D gene ambiguous. Trimming cost V 5 bases and J 1 base, with 2 bases left between them. The CDR3 contains 11 residues. The germline CDR1 and CDR2 sequences are SNHLY and FYNNEI. The CDR3 sequence: CASSPQETQYF. CDR3 coding DNA: TGTGCCAGCAGTCCCCAAGAGACCCAGTACTTC. Using reference TRBV2 and TRBJ2-5 for the parts outside the CDR3, the full variable domain is EPEVTQTPSHQVTQMGQEVILRCVPISNHLYFYWYRQILGQKVEFLVSFYNNEISEKSEIFDDQFSVERPDGSNFTLKIRSTKLEDSAMYFCASSPQETQYFGPGTRLLVL.

The chain joins TRBV3-1 (or the pseudogene TRBV3-2) to TRBJ1-4; tentative D call: TRBD1 (6 bases). CDR1 is LGHDT, CDR2 YNNKEL, per germline (reference sequence). CDR3 length equals 15 residues. V was shortened by 4 bases and J by 4 bases, with 13 bases between the two germline ends. The CDR3 nucleotides read TGTGCCAGCAGCCTAGGACAGCCTTATAATGAAAAACTGTTTTTT. Encoded protein: CASSLGQPYNEKLFF.

This clone showed up just once. The chain has TRBV11-2 and TRBJ2-1; 7 bases match TRBD1. In germline, CDR1 is SGHAT, CDR2 FQNNGV. Trimming took 5 bases from V and 10 from J; bases not matched to a gene: 8. CDR3 length: 13 residues. The CDR3: CASSTGVEWEQFF. In nucleotides, the CDR3 is TGTGCCAGCAGCACAGGGGTGGAATGGGAGCAGTTCTTC.

CDR3 sequence reads: CASSLVGSPSSYNEQFF. The CDR3 coding sequence is TGTGCCAGCAGCTTAGTAGGGTCCCCCAGCTCCTACAATGAGCAGTTCTTC. The V gene is TRBV7-9, the J gene TRBJ2-1; D gene ambiguous. Germline V CDR1 and CDR2: SEHNR, FQNEAQ (reference sequence). Trimming shortened V by 1 base and J by 0 bases, and 13 bases separated the two germline ends. The CDR3 runs 17 residues.

This chain joins TRBV19 and TRBJ1-6; D might be TRBD1 (5 bases). Between the trimmed V and J ends, which lost 7 bases and 6 bases, there was a span of 10 bases. Germline-derived CDR1 and CDR2 are LNHDA and SQIVND (reference sequence). This CDR3 is 13 amino acids long. CDR3: CASTGTINSPLHF. CDR3 bases: TGTGCCAGTACCGGGACCATTAATTCACCCCTCCACTTT.

This chain connects TRBV4-3 to TRBJ1-4; 9 bases align to TRBD1. Germline V gives CDR1 LGHNA, CDR2 YSLEER. V shed 3 bases and J 8 bases; nucleotides not matched to a gene: 13. The CDR3 consists of 17 residues. CDR3 residues: CASSHAGTGRIREKLFF. CDR3 DNA: TGCGCCAGCAGCCACGCTGGGACAGGGAGAATCAGAGAAAAACTGTTTTTT.

The genes are TRBV6-5 and TRBJ2-5; D possibly corresponds to TRBD1 (5 bases). V lost 2 bases and J 5 bases, leaving 6 bases between the germline ends. Looked up from germline, CDR1 is MNHEY and CDR2 is SVGAGI. This CDR3 has 12 residues. CDR3 sequence reads: CASSYGAETQYF. The CDR3 DNA sequence: TGTGCCAGCAGTTACGGGGCGGAGACCCAGTACTTC.

The V and J genes are TRBV6-5 and TRBJ1-5, with D perhaps matching TRBD1 (6 bases). Germline-derived CDR1 and CDR2 are MNHEY and SVGAGI. The V and J ends lost 8 bases and 2 bases respectively, with 13 bases between them. This CDR3 has 14 residues. The CDR3: CASRGGGGNQPQHF. CDR3 in DNA: TGTGCCAGCCGAGGGGGGGGCGGCAATCAGCCCCAGCATTTT.

The J gene is TRBJ2-3, the V gene TRBV24-1; no clear D. The germline CDR1 and CDR2 sequences are KGHDR and SFDVKD. The CDR3 sequence is 15 residues long. Trimming took off 5 bases at V and 0 bases at J, with 11 bases between the two ends. The CDR3 DNA reads as TGTGCCACCAGTGGAGTTACAGTTAGCACAGATACGCAGTATTTT. Its translation is CATSGVTVSTDTQYF.

This clone was counted a single time. V usage is TRBV27 and J usage is TRBJ1-1; 7 positions agree with TRBD1. This CDR3 is built from 14 residues. Germline V CDR1 and CDR2: MNHEY, SMNVEV (reference sequence). V was pared by 6 bases and J by 5 bases, with 9 bases of the junction left unmatched. The CDR3 DNA reads TGTGCCAGCAGCTACAGGGGCGGGGGGACTGAAGCTTTCTTT. The encoded protein is CASSYRGGGTEAFF.

V gene TRBV3-1 (or the pseudogene TRBV3-2) combines with J gene TRBJ2-5; D assignment may be TRBD1 or TRBD2 (5 bases each). CDR1 LGHDT and CDR2 YNNKEL come from the germline V gene (reference sequence). V was cut by 1 base and J by 2 bases, with 11 bases left in between. This CDR3 has 15 amino acids. CDR3 bases: TGTGCCAGCAGCCAAGCGAGGGGACCACAAGAGACCCAGTACTTC. It codes for CASSQARGPQETQYF.